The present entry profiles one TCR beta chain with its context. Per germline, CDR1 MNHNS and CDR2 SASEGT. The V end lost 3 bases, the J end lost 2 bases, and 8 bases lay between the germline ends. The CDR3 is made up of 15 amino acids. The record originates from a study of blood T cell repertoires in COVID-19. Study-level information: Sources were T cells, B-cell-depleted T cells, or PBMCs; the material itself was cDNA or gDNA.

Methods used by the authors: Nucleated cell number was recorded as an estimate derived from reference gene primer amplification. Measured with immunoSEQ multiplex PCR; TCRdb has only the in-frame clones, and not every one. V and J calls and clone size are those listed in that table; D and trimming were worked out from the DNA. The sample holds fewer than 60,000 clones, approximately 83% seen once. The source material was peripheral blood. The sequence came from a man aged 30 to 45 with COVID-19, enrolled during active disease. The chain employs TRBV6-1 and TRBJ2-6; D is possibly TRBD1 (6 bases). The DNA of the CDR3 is TGTGCCAGCAGTGAGGGGGCGGCTGGGGCCAACGTCCTGACTTTC. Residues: CASSEGAAGANVLTF.